What follows are 2 T cell receptor beta chains derived from one specimen sequenced in a study of blood T cell repertoires in COVID-19. Sequencing used immunoSEQ multiplex PCR; TCRdb keeps in-frame clones, though not all of them. Of 250,000 to 350,000 clones in the sample, around 85% were seen once. Sequencing used peripheral blood. The receptor source for this set is a woman between 45 and 60 years old with active or convalescent COVID-19.

The genes are TRBV3-1 (or the pseudogene TRBV3-2) and TRBJ1-6; D may be TRBD1 (6 bases). The CDR3 is 15 residues long. Germline lookup yields CDR1 LGHDT and CDR2 YNNKEL (reference sequence). V was shortened by 3 bases and J by 7 bases, with 13 bases between the two germline ends. Here the CDR3 reads CASSQIQGGNSPLHF. The CDR3 nucleotides are TGTGCCAGCAGCCAGATACAGGGCGGCAATTCACCCCTCCACTTT.

V gene TRBV6-1 combines with J gene TRBJ1-5, with unresolved D. Trimming pared 1 base from V and 7 bases from J, leaving 11 bases between. The germline gives CDR1 MNHNS, CDR2 SASEGT. The CDR3 totals 14 residues. CDR3 sequence reads: CASSEGGPAQPQHF. The CDR3 nucleotides are TGTGCCAGCAGTGAAGGTGGGCCCGCACAGCCCCAGCATTTT.